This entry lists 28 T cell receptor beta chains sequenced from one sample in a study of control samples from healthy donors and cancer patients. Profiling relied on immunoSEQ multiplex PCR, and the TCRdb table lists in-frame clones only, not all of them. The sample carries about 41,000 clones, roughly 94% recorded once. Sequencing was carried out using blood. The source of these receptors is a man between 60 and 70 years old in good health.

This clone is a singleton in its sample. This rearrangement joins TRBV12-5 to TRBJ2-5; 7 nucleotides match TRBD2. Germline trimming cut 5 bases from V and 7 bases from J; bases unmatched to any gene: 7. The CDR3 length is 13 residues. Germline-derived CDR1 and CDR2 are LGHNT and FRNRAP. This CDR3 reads CASGLGDYGTQYF. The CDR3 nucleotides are TGTGCTAGTGGTCTAGGGGACTACGGGACCCAGTACTTC.

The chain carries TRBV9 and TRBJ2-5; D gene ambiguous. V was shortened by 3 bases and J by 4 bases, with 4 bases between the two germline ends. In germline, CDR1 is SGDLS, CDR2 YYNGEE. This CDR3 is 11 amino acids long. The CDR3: CASSGPETQYF. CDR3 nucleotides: TGTGCCAGCAGCGGGCCAGAGACCCAGTACTTC.

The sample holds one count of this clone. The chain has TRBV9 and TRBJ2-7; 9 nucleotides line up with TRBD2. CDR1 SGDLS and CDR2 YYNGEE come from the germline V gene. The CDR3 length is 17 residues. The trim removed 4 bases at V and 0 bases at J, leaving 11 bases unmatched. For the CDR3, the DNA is TGTGCCAGCAGCCCAGAGGCGAGGCGGGAGGGCTCCTACGAGCAGTACTTC. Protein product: CASSPEARREGSYEQYF.

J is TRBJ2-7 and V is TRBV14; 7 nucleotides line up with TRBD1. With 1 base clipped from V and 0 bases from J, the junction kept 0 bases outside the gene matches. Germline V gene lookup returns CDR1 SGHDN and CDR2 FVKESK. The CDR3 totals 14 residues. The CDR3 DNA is TGTGCCAGCAGCCAAGGGGACAGCTCCTACGAGCAGTACTTC. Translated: CASSQGDSSYEQYF.

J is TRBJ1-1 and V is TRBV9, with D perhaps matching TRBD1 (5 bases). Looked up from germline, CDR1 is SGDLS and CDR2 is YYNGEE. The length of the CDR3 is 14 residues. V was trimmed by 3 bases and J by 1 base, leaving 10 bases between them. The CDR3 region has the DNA TGTGCCAGCAGCGGGGGGAGGCGGAACACTGAAGCTTTCTTT. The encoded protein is CASSGGRRNTEAFF.

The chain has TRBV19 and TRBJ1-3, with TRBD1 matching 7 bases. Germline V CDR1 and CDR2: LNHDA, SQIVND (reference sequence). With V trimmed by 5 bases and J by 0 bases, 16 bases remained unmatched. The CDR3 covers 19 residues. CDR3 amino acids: CASSSNFPGQISSGNTIYF. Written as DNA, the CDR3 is TGTGCCAGTAGTTCGAACTTTCCGGGACAGATAAGCTCTGGAAACACCATATATTTT.

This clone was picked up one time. The CDR3 sequence: CATNRDQGTEAFF. CDR3 in DNA: TGTGCCACTAACAGGGATCAAGGGACTGAAGCTTTCTTT. The rearrangement joins TRBV2 to TRBJ1-1, with D perhaps TRBD1 (6 bases). Trimming removed 10 bases at V and 5 bases at J, with 17 bases between. From germline, CDR1 is SNHLY and CDR2 FYNNEI. The CDR3 sequence is 13 residues long.

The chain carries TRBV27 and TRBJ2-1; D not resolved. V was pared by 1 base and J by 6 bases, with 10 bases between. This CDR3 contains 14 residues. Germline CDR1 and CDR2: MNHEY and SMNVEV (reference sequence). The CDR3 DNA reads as TGTGCCAGCAGTTTATATTCGGAAGGCAATGAGCAGTTCTTC. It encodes CASSLYSEGNEQFF.

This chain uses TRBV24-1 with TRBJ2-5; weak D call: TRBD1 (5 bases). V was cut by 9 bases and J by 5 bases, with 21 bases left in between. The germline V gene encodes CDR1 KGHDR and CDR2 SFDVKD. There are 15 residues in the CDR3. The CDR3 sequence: CATAYGAAYGETQYF. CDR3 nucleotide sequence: TGTGCCACCGCGTATGGGGCCGCCTACGGGGAGACCCAGTACTTC.

Here the CDR3 DNA reads TGTGCCAGCTCAGAAGTGCCTCCCACCGGGGAGCTGTTTTTT. It encodes CASSEVPPTGELFF. J is TRBJ2-2 and V is TRBV3-1 (or the pseudogene TRBV3-2), with D unclear. There are 14 residues in the CDR3. Germline-derived CDR1 and CDR2 are LGHDT and YNNKEL (reference sequence). With 8 bases removed from V and 4 bases from J, the gap between germline ends came to 14 bases.

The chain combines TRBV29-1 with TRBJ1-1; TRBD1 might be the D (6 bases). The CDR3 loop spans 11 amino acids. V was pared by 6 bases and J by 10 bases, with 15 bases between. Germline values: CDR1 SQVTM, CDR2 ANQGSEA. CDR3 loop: CSVETGAGAFF. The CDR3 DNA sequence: TGCAGCGTGGAGACGGGGGCAGGAGCTTTCTTT.

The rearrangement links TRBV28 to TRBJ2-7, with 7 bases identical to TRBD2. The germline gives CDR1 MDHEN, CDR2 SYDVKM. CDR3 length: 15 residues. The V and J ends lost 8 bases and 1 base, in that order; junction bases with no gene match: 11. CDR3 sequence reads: CASGGSGIRSYEQYF. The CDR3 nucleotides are TGTGCCAGCGGCGGAAGCGGGATAAGGTCCTACGAGCAGTACTTC.

CDR3 DNA sequence: TGTGCCAGCAGCTTAGGGGGGTCCAATGAGCAGTTCTTC. It is translated as CASSLGGSNEQFF. J is TRBJ2-1 and V is TRBV11-3; either TRBD1 or TRBD2 may fit D (5 bases each). V was shortened by 1 base and J by 6 bases, with 7 bases between the two germline ends. CDR1 is SGHNT, CDR2 YENEEA, per germline. The CDR3 is 13 amino acids.

DNA of the CDR3: TGTGCCAGCAGCCCGGACAGTAATAATTCACCCCTCCACTTT. It codes for CASSPDSNNSPLHF. The J gene is TRBJ1-6, the V gene TRBV5-4, with D tentatively TRBD1 (6 bases). CDR1 is SGHNT and CDR2 is YYREEE in the germline V gene (reference sequence). CDR3 size: 14 residues. V was cut by 4 bases and J by 5 bases, with 10 bases left in between. The entire variable domain, with the rest obtained from reference TRBV5-4 and TRBJ1-6, is as follows: ETGVTQSPTHLIKTRGQQVTLRCSSQSGHNTVSWYQQALGQGPQFIFQYYREEENGRGNFPPRFSGLQFPNYSSELNVNALELDDSALYLCASSPDSNNSPLHFGNGTRLTVT.

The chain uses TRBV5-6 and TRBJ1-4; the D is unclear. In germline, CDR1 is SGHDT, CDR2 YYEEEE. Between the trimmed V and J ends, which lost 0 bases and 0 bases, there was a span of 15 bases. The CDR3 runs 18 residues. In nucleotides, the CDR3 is TGTGCCAGCAGCTTGGAGCCTATTGCCCCTGCAACTAATGAAAAACTGTTTTTT. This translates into CASSLEPIAPATNEKLFF.

CDR3 sequence reads: CASSQVDGGGELFF. The DNA for the CDR3 is TGTGCCAGCAGCCAAGTCGACGGTGGCGGGGAGCTGTTTTTT. J is TRBJ2-2 and V is TRBV3-1 (or the pseudogene TRBV3-2), with D unresolved. The CDR3 is made up of 14 amino acids. The V end lost 1 base, the J end lost 7 bases, and 10 bases lay between the germline ends. Looked up from germline, CDR1 is LGHDT and CDR2 is YNNKEL (reference sequence).

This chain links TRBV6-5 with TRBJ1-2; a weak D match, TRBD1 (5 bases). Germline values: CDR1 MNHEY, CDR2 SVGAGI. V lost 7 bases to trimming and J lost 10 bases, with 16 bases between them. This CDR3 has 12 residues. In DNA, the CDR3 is TGTGCCAGCACCCGGAGGGGAGGGTCCTACACCTTC. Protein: CASTRRGGSYTF.

CDR3 sequence: CASSRGDSPSYEQYF. The DNA of the CDR3 is TGCGCCAGCAGCAGAGGGGACAGTCCCTCCTACGAGCAGTACTTC. The gene calls are TRBV5-1 and TRBJ2-7, with 7 positions matching TRBD1. V shed 4 bases, J shed 0 bases, and the junction held 7 bases outside the gene matches. Germline V gene sequence: CDR1 SGHRS, CDR2 YFSETQ. The CDR3 has 15 residues.

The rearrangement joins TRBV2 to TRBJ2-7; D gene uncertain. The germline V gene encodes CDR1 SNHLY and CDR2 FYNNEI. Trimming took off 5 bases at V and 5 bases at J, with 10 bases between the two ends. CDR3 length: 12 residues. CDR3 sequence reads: CASSLLGNEQYF. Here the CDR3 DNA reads TGTGCCAGCAGTTTACTGGGAAACGAGCAGTACTTC.

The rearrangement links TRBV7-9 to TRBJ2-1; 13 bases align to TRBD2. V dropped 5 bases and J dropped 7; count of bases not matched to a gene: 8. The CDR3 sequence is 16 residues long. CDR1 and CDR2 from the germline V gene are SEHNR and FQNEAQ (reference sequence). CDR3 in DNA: TGTGCCAGCAGCCGAACACTAGCGGGAGGGCCGAATGAGCAGTTCTTC. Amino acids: CASSRTLAGGPNEQFF.

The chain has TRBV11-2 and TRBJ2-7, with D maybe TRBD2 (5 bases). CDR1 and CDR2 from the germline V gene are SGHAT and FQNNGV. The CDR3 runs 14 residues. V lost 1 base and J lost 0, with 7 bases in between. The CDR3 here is CASSLVGNSYEQYF. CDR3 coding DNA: TGTGCCAGCAGCTTAGTCGGGAACTCCTACGAGCAGTACTTC.

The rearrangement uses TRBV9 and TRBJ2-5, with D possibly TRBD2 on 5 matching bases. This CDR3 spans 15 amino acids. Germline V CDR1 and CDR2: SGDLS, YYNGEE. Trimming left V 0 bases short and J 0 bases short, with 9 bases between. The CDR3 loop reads CASSVALGDQETQYF. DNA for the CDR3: TGTGCCAGCAGCGTAGCTCTGGGAGACCAAGAGACCCAGTACTTC.

CDR3 region: CSVLGLAGLNEQFF. Written as DNA, the CDR3 is TGCAGCGTTTTGGGACTAGCGGGATTGAATGAGCAGTTCTTC. The chain joins TRBV29-1 to TRBJ2-1, with 13 bases aligning to TRBD2. The V and J ends lost 5 bases and 7 bases, in that order; junction bases with no gene match: 5. Germline V gives CDR1 SQVTM, CDR2 ANQGSEA. CDR3 length: 14 amino acids.

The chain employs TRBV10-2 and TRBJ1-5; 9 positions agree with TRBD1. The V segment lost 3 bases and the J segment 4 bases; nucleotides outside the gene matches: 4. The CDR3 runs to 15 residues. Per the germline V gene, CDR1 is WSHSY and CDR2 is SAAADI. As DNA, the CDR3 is TGCGCCAGCAGTGACCCTGACAGGGGGAATCAGCCCCAGCATTTT. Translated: CASSDPDRGNQPQHF.

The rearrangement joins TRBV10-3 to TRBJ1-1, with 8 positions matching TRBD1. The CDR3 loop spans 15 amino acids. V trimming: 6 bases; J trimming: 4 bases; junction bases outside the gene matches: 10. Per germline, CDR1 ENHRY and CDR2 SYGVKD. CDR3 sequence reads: CAIRLDRGEGTEAFF. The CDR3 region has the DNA TGTGCCATCAGACTTGACAGGGGAGAGGGCACTGAAGCTTTCTTT.

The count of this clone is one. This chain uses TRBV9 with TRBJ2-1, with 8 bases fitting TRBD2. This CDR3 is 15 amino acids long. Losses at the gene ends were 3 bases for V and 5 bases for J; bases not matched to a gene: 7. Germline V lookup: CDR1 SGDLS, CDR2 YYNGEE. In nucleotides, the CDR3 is TGTGCCAGCAGCGCGCCGGGACTAGAAAACAATGAGCAGTTCTTC. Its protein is CASSAPGLENNEQFF. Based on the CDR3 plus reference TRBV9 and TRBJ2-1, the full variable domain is DSGVTQTPKHLITATGQRVTLRCSPRSGDLSVYWYQQSLDQGLQFLIQYYNGEERAKGNILERFSAQQFPDLHSELNLSSLELGDSALYFCASSAPGLENNEQFFGPGTRLTVL.

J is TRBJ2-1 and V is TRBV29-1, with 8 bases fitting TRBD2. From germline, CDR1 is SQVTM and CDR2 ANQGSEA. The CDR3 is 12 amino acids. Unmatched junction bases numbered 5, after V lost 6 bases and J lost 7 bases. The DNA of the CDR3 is TGCAGCGTCGTAGCGGGAATTAATGAGCAGTTCTTC. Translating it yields CSVVAGINEQFF.

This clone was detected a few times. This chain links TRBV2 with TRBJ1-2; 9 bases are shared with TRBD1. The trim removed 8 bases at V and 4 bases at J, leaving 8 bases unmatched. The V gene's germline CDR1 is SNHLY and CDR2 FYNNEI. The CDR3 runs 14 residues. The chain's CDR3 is CASGQGPDLYGYTF. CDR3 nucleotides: TGTGCCAGCGGACAGGGGCCCGACCTCTATGGCTACACCTTC.